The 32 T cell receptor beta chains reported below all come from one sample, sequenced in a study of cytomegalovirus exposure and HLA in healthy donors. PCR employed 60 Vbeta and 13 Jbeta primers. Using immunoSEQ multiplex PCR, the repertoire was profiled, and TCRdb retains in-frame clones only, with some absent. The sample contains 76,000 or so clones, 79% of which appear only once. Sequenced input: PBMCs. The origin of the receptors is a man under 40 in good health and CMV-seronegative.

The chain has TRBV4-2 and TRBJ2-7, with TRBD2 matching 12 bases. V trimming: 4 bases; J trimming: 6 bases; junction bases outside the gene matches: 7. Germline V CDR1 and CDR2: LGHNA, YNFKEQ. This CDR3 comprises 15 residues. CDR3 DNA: TGTGCCAGCAGCCTCGCGACTAGCGGGAGTTCCGAGCAGTACTTC. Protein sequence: CASSLATSGSSEQYF.

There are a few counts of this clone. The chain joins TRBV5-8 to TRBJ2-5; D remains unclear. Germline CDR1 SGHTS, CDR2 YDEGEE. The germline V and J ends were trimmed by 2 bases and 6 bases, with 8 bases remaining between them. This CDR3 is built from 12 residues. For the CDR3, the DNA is TGTGCCAGCAGCTTTATTGAGAAGACCCAGTACTTC. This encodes CASSFIEKTQYF. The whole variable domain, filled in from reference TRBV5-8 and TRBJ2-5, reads EAGVTQSPTHLIKTRGQQATLRCSPISGHTSVYWYQQALGLGLQFLLWYDEGEERNRGNFPPRFSGRQFPNYSSELNVNALELEDSALYLCASSFIEKTQYFGPGTRLLVL.

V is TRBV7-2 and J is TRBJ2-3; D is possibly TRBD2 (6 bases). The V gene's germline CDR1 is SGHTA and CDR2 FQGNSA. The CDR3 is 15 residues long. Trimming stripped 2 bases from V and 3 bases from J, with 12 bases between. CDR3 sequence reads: CASSLPGGITDTQYF. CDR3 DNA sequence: TGTGCCAGCAGCTTACCTGGGGGGATTACAGATACGCAGTATTTT.

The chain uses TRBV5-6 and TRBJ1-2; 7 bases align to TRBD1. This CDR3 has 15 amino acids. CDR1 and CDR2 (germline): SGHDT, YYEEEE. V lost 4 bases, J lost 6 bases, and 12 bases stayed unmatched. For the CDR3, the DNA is TGTGCCAGCAGCCTTGTCCCAGGGGGAGTGGATGGCTACACCTTC. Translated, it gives CASSLVPGGVDGYTF.

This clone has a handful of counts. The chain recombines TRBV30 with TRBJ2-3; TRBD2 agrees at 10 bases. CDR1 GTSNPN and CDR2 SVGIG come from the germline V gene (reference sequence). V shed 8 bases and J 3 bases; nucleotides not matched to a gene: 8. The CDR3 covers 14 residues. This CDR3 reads CAGTRTSGTDTQYF. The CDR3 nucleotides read TGTGCCGGCACTAGGACTAGCGGAACAGATACGCAGTATTTT.

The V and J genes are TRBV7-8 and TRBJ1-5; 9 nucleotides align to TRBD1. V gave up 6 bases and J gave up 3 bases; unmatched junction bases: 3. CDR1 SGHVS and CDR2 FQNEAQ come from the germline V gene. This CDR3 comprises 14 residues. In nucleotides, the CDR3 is TGTGCCAGCAGTTCACAGGGGGCCAATCAGCCCCAGCATTTT. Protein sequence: CASSSQGANQPQHF.

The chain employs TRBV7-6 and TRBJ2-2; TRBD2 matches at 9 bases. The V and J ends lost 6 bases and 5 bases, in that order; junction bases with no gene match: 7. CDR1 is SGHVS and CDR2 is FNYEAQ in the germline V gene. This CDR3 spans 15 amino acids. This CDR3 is CASRTGLASTGELFF. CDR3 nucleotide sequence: TGTGCCAGCAGGACGGGACTAGCAAGTACCGGGGAGCTGTTTTTT.

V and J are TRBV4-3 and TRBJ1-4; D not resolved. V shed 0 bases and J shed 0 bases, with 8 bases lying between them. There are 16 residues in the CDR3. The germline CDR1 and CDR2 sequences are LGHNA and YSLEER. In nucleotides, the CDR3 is TGCGCCAGCAGCCAAGACAGAGCGCCAACTAATGAAAAACTGTTTTTT. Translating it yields CASSQDRAPTNEKLFF.

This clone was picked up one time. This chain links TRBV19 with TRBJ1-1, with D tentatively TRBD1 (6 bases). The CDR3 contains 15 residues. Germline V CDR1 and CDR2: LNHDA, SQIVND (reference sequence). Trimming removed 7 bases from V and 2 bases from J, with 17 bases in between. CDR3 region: CASTLGAVGNTEAFF. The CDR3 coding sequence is TGTGCCAGTACCCTGGGGGCAGTCGGCAACACTGAAGCTTTCTTT.

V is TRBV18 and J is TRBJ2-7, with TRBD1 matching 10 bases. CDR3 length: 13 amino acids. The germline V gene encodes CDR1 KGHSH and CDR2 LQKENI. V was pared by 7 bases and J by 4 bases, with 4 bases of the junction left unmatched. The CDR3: CASCRDRGYEQYF. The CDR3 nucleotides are TGTGCCAGCTGCCGGGACAGGGGATACGAGCAGTACTTC. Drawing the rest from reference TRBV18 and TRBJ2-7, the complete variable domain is NAGVMQNPRHLVRRRGQEARLRCSPMKGHSHVYWYRQLPEEGLKFMVYLQKENIIDESGMPKERFSAEFPKEGPSILRIQQVVRGDSAAYFCASCRDRGYEQYFGPGTRLTVT.

The CDR3 protein is CASTGGLAYSNQPQHF. Here the CDR3 DNA reads TGTGCCAGCACGGGGGGACTGGCATATAGCAATCAGCCCCAGCATTTT. This sequence joins TRBV28 and TRBJ1-5, with a tentative D call TRBD1 (5 bases). With 7 bases removed from V and 0 bases from J, the gap between germline ends came to 16 bases. CDR1 is MDHEN and CDR2 is SYDVKM in the germline V gene. There are 16 residues in the CDR3.

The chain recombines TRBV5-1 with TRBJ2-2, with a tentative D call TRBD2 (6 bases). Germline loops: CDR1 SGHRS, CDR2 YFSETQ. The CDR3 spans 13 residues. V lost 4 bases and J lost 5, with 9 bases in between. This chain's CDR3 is CASSGGETGELFF. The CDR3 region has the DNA TGCGCCAGCAGCGGAGGGGAGACCGGGGAGCTGTTTTTT.

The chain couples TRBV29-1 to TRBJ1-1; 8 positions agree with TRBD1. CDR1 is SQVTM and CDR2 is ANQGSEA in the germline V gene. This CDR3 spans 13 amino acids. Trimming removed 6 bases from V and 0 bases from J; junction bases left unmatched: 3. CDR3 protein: CSVGQDMNTEAFF. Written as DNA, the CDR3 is TGCAGCGTGGGACAGGATATGAACACTGAAGCTTTCTTT.

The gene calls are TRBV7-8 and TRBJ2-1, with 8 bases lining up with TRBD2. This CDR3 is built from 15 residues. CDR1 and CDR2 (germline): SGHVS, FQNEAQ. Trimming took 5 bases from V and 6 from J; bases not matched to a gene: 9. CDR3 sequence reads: CASSRPGLEINEQFF. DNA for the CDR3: TGTGCCAGCAGCCGTCCGGGACTAGAGATCAATGAGCAGTTCTTC.

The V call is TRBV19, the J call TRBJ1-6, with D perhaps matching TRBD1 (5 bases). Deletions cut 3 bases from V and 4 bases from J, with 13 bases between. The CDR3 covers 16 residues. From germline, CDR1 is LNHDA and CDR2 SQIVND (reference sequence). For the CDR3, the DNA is TGTGCCAGTAGTATTAGGGGTCTCAGATATAATTCACCCCTCCACTTT. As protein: CASSIRGLRYNSPLHF.

CDR3 nucleotides: TGTGCCAGCAGCCCCGGGACTAGCGGGGGGCGTCGCGAGCAGTACTTC. Protein product: CASSPGTSGGRREQYF. The J gene is TRBJ2-7, the V gene TRBV11-1, with 15 bases matching TRBD2. Germline CDR1 reads SGHAT; CDR2 reads FQDESV (reference sequence). The CDR3 consists of 16 residues. V shed 5 bases, J shed 6 bases, and the junction held 8 bases outside the gene matches. Combining the CDR3 with reference TRBV11-1 and TRBJ2-7 gives the whole variable domain EAEVAQSPRYKITEKSQAVAFWCDPISGHATLYWYRQILGQGPELLVQFQDESVVDDSQLPKDRFSAERLKGVDSTLKIQPAELGDSAMYLCASSPGTSGGRREQYFGPGTRLTVT.

The DNA of the CDR3 is TGCAGCGTCGTCAGGGGGGCTAGCGAATACAATGAGCAGTTCTTC. It is translated as CSVVRGASEYNEQFF. This chain links TRBV29-1 with TRBJ2-1; perhaps TRBD1 as D (7 bases). Germline V gene sequence: CDR1 SQVTM, CDR2 ANQGSEA. The CDR3 consists of 15 residues. Deletions cut 6 bases from V and 4 bases from J, with 19 bases between.

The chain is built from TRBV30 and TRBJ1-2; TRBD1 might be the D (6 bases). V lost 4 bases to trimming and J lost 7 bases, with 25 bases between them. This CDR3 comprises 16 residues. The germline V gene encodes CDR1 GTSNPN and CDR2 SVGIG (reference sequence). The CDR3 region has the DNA TGTGCCTGGAAACGTTCCGGGACAATGAGAATGATTGGCTACACCTTC. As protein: CAWKRSGTMRMIGYTF. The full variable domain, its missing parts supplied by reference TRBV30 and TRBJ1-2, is SQTIHQWPATLVQPVGSPLSLECTVEGTSNPNLYWYRQAAGRGLQLLFYSVGIGQISSEVPQNLSASRPQDRQFILSSKKLLLSDSGFYLCAWKRSGTMRMIGYTFGSGTRLTVV.

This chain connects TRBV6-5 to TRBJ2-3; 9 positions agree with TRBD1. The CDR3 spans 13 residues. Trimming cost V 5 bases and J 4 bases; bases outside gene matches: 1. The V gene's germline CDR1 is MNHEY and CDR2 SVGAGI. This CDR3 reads CASSRQGADTQYF. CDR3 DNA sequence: TGTGCCAGCAGTAGACAGGGGGCAGATACGCAGTATTTT.

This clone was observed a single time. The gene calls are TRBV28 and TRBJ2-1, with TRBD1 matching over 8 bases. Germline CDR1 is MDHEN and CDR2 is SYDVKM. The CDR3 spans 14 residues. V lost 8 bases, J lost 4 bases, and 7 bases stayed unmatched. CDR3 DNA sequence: TGTGCCAGCCGATCAGGGGGCATGTACAATGAGCAGTTCTTC. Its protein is CASRSGGMYNEQFF.

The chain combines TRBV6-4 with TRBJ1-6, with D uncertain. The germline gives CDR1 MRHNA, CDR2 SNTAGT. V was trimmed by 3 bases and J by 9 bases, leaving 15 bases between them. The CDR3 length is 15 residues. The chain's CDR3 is CASSEIPPRFSPLHF. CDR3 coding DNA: TGTGCCAGCAGTGAAATCCCCCCGCGTTTTTCACCCCTCCACTTT.

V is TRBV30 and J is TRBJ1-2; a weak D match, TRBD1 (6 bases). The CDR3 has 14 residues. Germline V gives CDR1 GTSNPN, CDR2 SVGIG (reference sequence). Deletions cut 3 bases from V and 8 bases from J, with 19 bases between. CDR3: CAWRDRAYSGGYTF. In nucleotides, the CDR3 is TGTGCCTGGAGGGACAGAGCCTATTCGGGGGGCTACACCTTC.

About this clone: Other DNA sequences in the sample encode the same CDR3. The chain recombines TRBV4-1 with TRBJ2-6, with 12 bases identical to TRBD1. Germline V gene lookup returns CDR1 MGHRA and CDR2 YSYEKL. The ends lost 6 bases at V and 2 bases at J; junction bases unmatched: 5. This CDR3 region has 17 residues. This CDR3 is CASRPGTGGPGANVLTF. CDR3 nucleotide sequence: TGCGCCAGCAGACCCGGGACAGGGGGCCCTGGGGCCAACGTCCTGACTTTC.

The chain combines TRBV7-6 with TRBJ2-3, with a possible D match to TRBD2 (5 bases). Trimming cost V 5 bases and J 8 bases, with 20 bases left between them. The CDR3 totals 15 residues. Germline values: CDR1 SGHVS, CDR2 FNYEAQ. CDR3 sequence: CASSPVVVPRGTQYF. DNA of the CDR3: TGTGCCAGCAGCCCTGTAGTGGTTCCCCGGGGTACGCAGTATTTT.

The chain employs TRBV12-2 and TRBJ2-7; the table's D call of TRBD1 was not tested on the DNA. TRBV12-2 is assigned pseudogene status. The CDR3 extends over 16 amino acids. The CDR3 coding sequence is TGTGCAAGTCGCTTAGGGGGTGGGGACAGGGGGTGCGAGCAGTACTTC. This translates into CASRLGGGDRGCEQYF.

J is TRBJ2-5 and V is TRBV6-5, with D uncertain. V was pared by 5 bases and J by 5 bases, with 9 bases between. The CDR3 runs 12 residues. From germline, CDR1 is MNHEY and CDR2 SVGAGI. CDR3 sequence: CASSTSGETQYF. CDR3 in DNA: TGTGCCAGCAGTACCAGTGGCGAGACCCAGTACTTC.

The CDR3 is CASSYNGQVEGYTF. In DNA, the CDR3 is TGTGCCAGCAGTTACAACGGACAGGTAGAGGGCTACACCTTC. This chain uses TRBV6-6 with TRBJ1-2; 7 bases are shared with TRBD1. Germline assignment: CDR1 MNHNY and CDR2 SVGAGI (reference sequence). The J segment lost 8 bases and the V segment lost 2 bases, leaving 8 bases of the junction unmatched. This CDR3 has 14 residues.

In DNA form, the CDR3 reads TGTGCCAGCAGCTTCTTCCGAGGCTCACCCCTCCACTTT. This gives the protein CASSFFRGSPLHF. This sequence joins TRBV5-6 and TRBJ1-6; D unresolved. The CDR3 consists of 13 residues. In germline, CDR1 is SGHDT, CDR2 YYEEEE. V was shortened by 2 bases and J by 10 bases, with 10 bases between the two germline ends.

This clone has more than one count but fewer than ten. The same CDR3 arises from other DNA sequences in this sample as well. As DNA, the CDR3 is TGTGCCAGCAGCGTAGAAGGACAGCCTAATGAAAAACTGTTTTTT. Protein: CASSVEGQPNEKLFF. The chain links TRBV9 to TRBJ1-4; D may be TRBD1 (6 bases). The V and J ends lost 0 bases and 3 bases respectively, with 9 bases between them. The germline gives CDR1 SGDLS, CDR2 YYNGEE. The CDR3 runs 15 residues.

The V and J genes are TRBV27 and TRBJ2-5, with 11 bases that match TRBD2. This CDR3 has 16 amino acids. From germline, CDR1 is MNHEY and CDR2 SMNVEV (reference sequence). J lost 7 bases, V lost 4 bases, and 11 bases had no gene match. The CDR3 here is CASSSSTGTSGTTQYF. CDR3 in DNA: TGTGCCAGCAGTTCGTCCACCGGGACTAGCGGTACGACCCAGTACTTC.

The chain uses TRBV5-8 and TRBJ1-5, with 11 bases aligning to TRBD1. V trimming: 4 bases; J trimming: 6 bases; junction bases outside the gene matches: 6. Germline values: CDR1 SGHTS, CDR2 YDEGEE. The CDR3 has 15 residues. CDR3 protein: CASSASGTGGQPQHF. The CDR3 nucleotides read TGTGCCAGCAGCGCTTCCGGGACAGGGGGTCAGCCCCAGCATTTT.

This chain's CDR3 is CASSANPTSNTGELFF. CDR3 DNA: TGTGCCAGCAGTGCCAATCCGACTAGCAACACCGGGGAGCTGTTTTTT. The V and J genes are TRBV6-1 and TRBJ2-2; 7 bases fit TRBD2. V dropped 4 bases and J dropped 2; count of bases not matched to a gene: 7. Looked up from germline, CDR1 is MNHNS and CDR2 is SASEGT. This CDR3 has 16 residues.